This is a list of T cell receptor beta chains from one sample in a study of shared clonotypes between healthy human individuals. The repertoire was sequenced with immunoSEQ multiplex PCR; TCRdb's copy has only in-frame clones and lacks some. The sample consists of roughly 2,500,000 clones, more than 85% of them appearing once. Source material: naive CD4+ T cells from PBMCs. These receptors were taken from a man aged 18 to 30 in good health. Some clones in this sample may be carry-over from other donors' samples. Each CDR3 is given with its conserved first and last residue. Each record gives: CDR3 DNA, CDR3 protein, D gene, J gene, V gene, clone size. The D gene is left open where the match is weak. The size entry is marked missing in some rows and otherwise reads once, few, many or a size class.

CDR3 DNA: TGTGCCAGCAGGGAGACAGGGGCGAACACCGGGGAGCTGTTTTTT
CDR3 protein: CASRETGANTGELFF
D gene: TRBD1
J gene: TRBJ2-2
V gene: TRBV2
clone size: once

CDR3 DNA: TGTGCCAGCACCCCCGACGTGTACTCTGGGGCCAACGTCCTGACTTTC
CDR3 protein: CASTPDVYSGANVLTF
D gene: NA
J gene: TRBJ2-6
V gene: TRBV2
clone size: NA

CDR3 DNA: TGTGCCAGCAGCGCCCGGGACAGGGGGCGAGAAAAACTGTTTTTT
CDR3 protein: CASSARDRGREKLFF
D gene: TRBD1
J gene: TRBJ1-4
V gene: TRBV7-2
clone size: NA

CDR3 DNA: TGCGCCAGCAGCTTGGCGGACAGGGATGTTACAGATACGCAGTATTTT
CDR3 protein: CASSLADRDVTDTQYF
D gene: TRBD1
J gene: TRBJ2-3
V gene: TRBV5-1
clone size: NA

CDR3 DNA: TGTGCCACCAGCAGAGGCTTGACAGGGAGGAACACTGAAGCTTTCTTT
CDR3 protein: CATSRGLTGRNTEAFF
D gene: TRBD1
J gene: TRBJ1-1
V gene: TRBV15
clone size: NA

CDR3 DNA: TGTGCCAGCAGTGGCCTCTTTATGAACACTGAAGCTTTCTTT
CDR3 protein: CASSGLFMNTEAFF
D gene: NA
J gene: TRBJ1-1
V gene: TRBV2
clone size: NA

CDR3 DNA: TGTGCCACCGCGGTGGTGAGCAATCAGCCCCAGCATTTT
CDR3 protein: CATAVVSNQPQHF
D gene: NA
J gene: TRBJ1-5
V gene: TRBV27
clone size: NA

CDR3 DNA: TGTGCCAGCAGCTACCAGGTCCCCCACACAGATACGCAGTATTTT
CDR3 protein: CASSYQVPHTDTQYF
D gene: NA
J gene: TRBJ2-3
V gene: TRBV7-9
clone size: NA

CDR3 DNA: TGTGCCAGCAGTTACGGGGAGAATGAGCAGTTCTTC
CDR3 protein: CASSYGENEQFF
D gene: NA
J gene: TRBJ2-1
V gene: TRBV6-6
clone size: NA

CDR3 DNA: TGCGCCAGCAGCGGGGCGCCCGGGACAAACACAGATACGCAGTATTTT
CDR3 protein: CASSGAPGTNTDTQYF
D gene: NA
J gene: TRBJ2-3
V gene: TRBV5-1
clone size: NA

CDR3 DNA: TGTGCCAGCAGCGCCGACAACTATGGCTACACCTTC
CDR3 protein: CASSADNYGYTF
D gene: NA
J gene: TRBJ1-2
V gene: TRBV9
clone size: NA

CDR3 DNA: TGCGCCAGCGGGAGACTAGCGGAAACCAATGAGCAGTTCTTC
CDR3 protein: CASGRLAETNEQFF
D gene: TRBD2
J gene: TRBJ2-1
V gene: TRBV5-1
clone size: NA

CDR3 DNA: TGCGCCAGCAGCTTAGGCGGGACAGGGAAGAATACGCAGTATTTT
CDR3 protein: CASSLGGTGKNTQYF
D gene: TRBD1
J gene: TRBJ2-3
V gene: TRBV5-1
clone size: NA